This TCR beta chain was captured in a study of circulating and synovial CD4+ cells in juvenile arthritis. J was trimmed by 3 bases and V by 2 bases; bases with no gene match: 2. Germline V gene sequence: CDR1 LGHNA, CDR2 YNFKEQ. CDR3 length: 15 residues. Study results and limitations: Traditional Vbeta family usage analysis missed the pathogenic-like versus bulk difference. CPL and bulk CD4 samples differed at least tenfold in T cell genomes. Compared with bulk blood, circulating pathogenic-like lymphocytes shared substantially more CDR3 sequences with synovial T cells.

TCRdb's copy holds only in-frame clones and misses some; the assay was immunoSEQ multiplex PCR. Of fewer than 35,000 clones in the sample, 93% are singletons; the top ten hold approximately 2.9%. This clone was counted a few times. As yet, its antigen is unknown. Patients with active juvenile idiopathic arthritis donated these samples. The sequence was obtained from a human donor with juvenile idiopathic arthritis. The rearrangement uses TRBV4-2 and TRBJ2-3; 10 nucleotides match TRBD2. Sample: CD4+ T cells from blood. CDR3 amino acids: CASSQPSGRTDTQYF. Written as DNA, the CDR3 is TGTGCCAGCAGCCAACCTAGCGGGAGAACAGATACGCAGTATTTT.